This is a list of T cell receptor beta chains from one sample in a study of blood T cell repertoires in COVID-19. Sequencing used immunoSEQ multiplex PCR; TCRdb keeps in-frame clones, though not all of them. The sample has about 190,000 clones, roughly 80% seen once. What was sequenced was peripheral blood. All receptors derive from a woman between 45 and 60 years old with acute or convalescent COVID-19. The CDR3 runs from the conserved cysteine through the conserved F or W. D genes are given only for firm matches. The listing skips clone size in some rows; elsewhere it reads once, few, many or a size class.

TRBV29-1	-	TRBJ1-1	-	TGCAGCGTCCAAGGAGGTAACACTGAAGCTTTCTTT	CSVQGGNTEAFF
TRBV3-1/TRBV3-2	-	TRBJ2-7	TRBD2	TGTGCCAGCAGCCAAGTTGAGCGGGATGGCTCCTACGAGCAGTACTTC	CASSQVERDGSYEQYF
TRBV7-9	-	TRBJ2-2	TRBD2	TGTGCCAGCAGCTTAGGACTAGCGGGAGAAGGCGGGGAGCTGTTTTTT	CASSLGLAGEGGELFF
TRBV11-2	-	TRBJ1-1	-	TGTGCCAGCAGCAAGGAGCGGGCCAGACTGATGAACACTGAAGCTTTCTTT	CASSKERARLMNTEAFF
TRBV6-6	few	TRBJ2-2	-	TGTGCCAGCATCGATCACGGGGGATCCGGGGAGCTGTTTTTT	CASIDHGGSGELFF
TRBV9	-	TRBJ2-1	-	TGTGCCAGCAGCGTAGCAGTGGACGAGAGGGTTTACAATGAGCAGTTCTTC	CASSVAVDERVYNEQFF
TRBV6-5	-	TRBJ2-7	-	TGTGCCAGCAGTTACAAGTTAAGTATCCGGTCCGAGCAGTACTTC	CASSYKLSIRSEQYF
TRBV3-1/TRBV3-2	once	TRBJ1-3	TRBD1	TGTGCCAGCAGCCCGGACAGGGGGCCTGGAAACACCATATATTTT	CASSPDRGPGNTIYF
TRBV30	-	TRBJ2-7	-	TGTGCCTGGAGTAACCCTGGAGGTTTTGCTACCTACGAGCAGTACTTC	CAWSNPGGFATYEQYF
TRBV28	-	TRBJ1-2	-	TGTGCCAGCAGTTTGCGGGGGTTTGGCTACACCTTC	CASSLRGFGYTF
TRBV6-6	-	TRBJ2-3	-	TGTGCCAGCCGTCGAGTACGGGGCACAGATACGCAGTATTTT	CASRRVRGTDTQYF
TRBV29-1	-	TRBJ2-7	TRBD1	TGCAGCGTCAGGACAGGGGGTAGCTACGAGCAGTACTTC	CSVRTGGSYEQYF
TRBV12-3/TRBV12-4	-	TRBJ1-2	-	TGTGCCAGCAGTGAAGGGACACACTATGGCTACACCTTC	CASSEGTHYGYTF
TRBV7-8	once	TRBJ2-5	TRBD2	TGTGCCAGCAGCCGAGCGGGAGGGGGGGAGACCCAGTACTTC	CASSRAGGGETQYF
TRBV10-2	once	TRBJ2-1	TRBD2	TGCGCCAGCAGAGAAGGGCCAGCGGGGGCATACAATGAGCAGTTCTTC	CASREGPAGAYNEQFF
TRBV10-3	-	TRBJ1-1	-	TGTGCCATCAGTGAGTCGCGGGACACTGAAGCTTTCTTT	CAISESRDTEAFF
TRBV4-1	once	TRBJ2-7	TRBD1	TGCGCCAGCAGCCAAGACTCCGGGACAGGGGGCGAGCAGTACTTC	CASSQDSGTGGEQYF
TRBV3-1/TRBV3-2	-	TRBJ1-3	-	TGTGCCAGCAGCCGGCCCTCGACAGGAGGAAACACCATATATTTT	CASSRPSTGGNTIYF
TRBV30	few	TRBJ1-6	TRBD1	TGTGCCTGGAGTCCCAAGGACAGGGTTGATTCACCCCTCCACTTT	CAWSPKDRVDSPLHF